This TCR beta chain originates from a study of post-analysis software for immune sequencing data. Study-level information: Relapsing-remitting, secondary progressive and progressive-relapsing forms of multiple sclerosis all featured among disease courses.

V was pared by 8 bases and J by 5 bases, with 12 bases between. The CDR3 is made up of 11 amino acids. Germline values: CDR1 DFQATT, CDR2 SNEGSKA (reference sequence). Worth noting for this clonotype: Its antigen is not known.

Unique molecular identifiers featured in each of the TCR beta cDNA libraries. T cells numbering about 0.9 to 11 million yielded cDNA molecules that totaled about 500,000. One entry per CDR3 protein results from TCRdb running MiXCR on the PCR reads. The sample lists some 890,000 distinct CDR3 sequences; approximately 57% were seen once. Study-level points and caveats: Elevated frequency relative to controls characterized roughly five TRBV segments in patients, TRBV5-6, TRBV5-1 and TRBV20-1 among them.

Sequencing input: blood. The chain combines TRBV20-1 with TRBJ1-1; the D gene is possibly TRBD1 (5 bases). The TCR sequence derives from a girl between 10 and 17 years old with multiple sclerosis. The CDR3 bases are TGCAGTATAGGGGTGGAAACTGAAGCTTTCTTT. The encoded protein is CSIGVETEAFF.